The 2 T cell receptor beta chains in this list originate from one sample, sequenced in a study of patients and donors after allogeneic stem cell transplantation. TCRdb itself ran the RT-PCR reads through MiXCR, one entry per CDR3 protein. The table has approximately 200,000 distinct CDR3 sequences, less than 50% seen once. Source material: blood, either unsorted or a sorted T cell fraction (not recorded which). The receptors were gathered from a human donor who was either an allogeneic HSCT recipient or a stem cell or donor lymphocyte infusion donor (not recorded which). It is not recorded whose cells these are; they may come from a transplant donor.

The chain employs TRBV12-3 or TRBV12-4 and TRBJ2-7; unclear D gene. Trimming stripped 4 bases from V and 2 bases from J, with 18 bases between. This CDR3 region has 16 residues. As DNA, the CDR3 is TGTGCCAGCAGTTACCCCTCCTGGGCCCGTACCTACGAGCAGTACTTC. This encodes CASSYPSWARTYEQYF.

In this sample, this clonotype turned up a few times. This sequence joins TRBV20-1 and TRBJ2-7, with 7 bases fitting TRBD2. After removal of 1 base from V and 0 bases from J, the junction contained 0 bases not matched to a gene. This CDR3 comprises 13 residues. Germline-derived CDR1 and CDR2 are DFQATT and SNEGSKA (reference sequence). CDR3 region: CSARGTSSYEQYF. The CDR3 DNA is TGCAGTGCTAGAGGGACTAGCTCCTACGAGCAGTACTTC.